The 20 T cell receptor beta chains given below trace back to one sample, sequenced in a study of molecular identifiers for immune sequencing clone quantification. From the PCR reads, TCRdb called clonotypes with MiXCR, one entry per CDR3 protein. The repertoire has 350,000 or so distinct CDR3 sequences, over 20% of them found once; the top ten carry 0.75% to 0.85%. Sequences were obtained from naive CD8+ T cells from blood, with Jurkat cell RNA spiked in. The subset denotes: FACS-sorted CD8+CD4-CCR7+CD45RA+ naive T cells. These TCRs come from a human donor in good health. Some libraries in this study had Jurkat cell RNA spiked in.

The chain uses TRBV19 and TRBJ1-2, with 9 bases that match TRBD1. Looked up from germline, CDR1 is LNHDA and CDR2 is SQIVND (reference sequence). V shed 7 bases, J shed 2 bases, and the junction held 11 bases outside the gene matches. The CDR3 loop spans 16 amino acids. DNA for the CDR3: TGTGCCAGTACCCCGTGGTGGGACAGGGTAAACTATGGCTACACCTTC. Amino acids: CASTPWWDRVNYGYTF. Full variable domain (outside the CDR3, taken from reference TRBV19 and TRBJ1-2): DGGITQSPKYLFRKEGQNVTLSCEQNLNHDAMYWYRQDPGQGLRLIYYSQIVNDFQKGDIAEGYSVSREKKESFPLTVTSAQKNPTAFYLCASTPWWDRVNYGYTFGSGTRLTVV.

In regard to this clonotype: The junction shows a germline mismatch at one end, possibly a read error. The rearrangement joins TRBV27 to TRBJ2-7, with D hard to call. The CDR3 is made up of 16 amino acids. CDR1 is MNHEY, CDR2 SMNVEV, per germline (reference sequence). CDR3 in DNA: TGTGCCGGCAGTTTATCCCGGGTCGCCACGGCCTACGAGCAGTACTTC. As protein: CAGSLSRVATAYEQYF.

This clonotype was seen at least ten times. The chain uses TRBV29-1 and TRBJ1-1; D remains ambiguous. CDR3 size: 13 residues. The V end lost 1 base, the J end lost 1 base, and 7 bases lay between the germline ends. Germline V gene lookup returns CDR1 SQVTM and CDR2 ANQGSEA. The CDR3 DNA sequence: TGCAGCGTTGAAGCTTGGAAGAACACTGAAGCTTTCTTT. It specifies CSVEAWKNTEAFF.

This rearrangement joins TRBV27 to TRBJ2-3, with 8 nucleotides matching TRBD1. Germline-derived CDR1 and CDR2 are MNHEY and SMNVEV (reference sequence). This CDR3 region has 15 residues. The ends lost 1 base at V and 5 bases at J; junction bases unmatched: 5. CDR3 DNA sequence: TGTGCCAGCAGTTTATTCGGGACAGGTGAAGATACGCAGTATTTT. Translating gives CASSLFGTGEDTQYF.

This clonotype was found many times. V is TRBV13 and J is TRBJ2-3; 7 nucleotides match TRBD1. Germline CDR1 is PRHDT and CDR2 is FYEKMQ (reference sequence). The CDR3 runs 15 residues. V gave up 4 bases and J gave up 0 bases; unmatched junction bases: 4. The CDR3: CASSSGTASTDTQYF. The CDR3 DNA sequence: TGTGCCAGCAGCTCCGGGACAGCTAGCACAGATACGCAGTATTTT.

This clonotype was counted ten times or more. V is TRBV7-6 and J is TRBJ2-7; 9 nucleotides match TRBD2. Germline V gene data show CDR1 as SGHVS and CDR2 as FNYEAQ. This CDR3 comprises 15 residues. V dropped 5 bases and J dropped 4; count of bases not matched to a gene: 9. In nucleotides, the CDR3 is TGTGCCAGCAGCCCCCAAATAGCGGGAGCGTACGAGCAGTACTTC. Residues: CASSPQIAGAYEQYF.

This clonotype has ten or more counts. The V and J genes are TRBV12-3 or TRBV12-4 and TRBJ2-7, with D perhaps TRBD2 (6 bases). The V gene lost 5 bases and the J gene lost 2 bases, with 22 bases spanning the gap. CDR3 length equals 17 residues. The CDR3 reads CASSLYAGTPYPYEQYF. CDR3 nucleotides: TGTGCCAGCAGTCTCTACGCAGGGACTCCATACCCCTACGAGCAGTACTTC.

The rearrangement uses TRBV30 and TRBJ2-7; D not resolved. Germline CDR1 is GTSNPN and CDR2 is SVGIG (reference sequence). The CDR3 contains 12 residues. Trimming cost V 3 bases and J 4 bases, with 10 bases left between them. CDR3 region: CAWSGSMYEQYF. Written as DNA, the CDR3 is TGTGCCTGGAGCGGGTCGATGTACGAGCAGTACTTC.

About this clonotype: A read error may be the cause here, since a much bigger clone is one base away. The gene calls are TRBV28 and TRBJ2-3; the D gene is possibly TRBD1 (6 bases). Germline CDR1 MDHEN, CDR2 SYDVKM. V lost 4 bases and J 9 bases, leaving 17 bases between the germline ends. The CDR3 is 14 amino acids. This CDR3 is CASSSEQGAGTQYF. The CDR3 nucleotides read TGTGCCAGCAGTTCAGAACAGGGTGCAGGGACGCAGTATTTT.

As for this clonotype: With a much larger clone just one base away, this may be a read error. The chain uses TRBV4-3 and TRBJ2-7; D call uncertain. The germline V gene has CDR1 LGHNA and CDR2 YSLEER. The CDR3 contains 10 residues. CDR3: CAGSPKGQYF. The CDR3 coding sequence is TGCGCCGGCAGCCCAAAGGGGCAGTACTTC.

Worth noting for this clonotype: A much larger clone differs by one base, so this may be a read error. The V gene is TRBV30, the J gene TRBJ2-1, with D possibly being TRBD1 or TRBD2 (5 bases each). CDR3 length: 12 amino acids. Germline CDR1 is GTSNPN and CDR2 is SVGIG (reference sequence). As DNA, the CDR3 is TGTGCCTGGAGTGTCGGGGCTAATGAGCGGTTCTTC. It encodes CAWSVGANERFF.

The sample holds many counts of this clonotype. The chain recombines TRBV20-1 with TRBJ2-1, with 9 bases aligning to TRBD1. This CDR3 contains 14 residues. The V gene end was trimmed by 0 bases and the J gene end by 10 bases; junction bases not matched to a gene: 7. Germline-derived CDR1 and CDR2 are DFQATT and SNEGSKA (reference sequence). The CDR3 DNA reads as TGCAGTGCTAGAGATGTACAGGGGGCTGGGGAGCAGTTCTTC. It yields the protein CSARDVQGAGEQFF.

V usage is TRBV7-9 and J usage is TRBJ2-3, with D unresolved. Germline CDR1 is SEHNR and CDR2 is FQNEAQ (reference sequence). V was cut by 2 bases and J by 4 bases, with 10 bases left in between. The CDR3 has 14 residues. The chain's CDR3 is CASSLLAKADTQYF. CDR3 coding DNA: TGTGCCAGCAGCTTACTTGCGAAGGCAGATACGCAGTATTTT.

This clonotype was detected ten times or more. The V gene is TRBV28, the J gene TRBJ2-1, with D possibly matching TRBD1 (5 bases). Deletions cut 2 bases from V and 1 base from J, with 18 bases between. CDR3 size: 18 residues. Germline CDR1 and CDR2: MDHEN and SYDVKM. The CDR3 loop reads CASSLGHIRATSYNEQFF. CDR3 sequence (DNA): TGTGCCAGCAGTTTAGGACACATCCGGGCCACTTCCTACAATGAGCAGTTCTTC.

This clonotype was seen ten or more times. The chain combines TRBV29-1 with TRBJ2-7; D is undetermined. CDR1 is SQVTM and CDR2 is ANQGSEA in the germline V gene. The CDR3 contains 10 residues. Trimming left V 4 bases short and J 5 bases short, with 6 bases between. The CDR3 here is CSVGGHEQYF. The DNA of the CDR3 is TGCAGCGTTGGGGGTCACGAGCAGTACTTC.

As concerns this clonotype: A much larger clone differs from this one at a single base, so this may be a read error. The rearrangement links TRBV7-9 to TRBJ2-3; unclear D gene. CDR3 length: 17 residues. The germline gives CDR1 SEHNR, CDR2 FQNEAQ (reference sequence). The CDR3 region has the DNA TGTGCCAGCAGCTCCACCGAAGCGAGGTCTCGTACAGATACGCGGTATTTT. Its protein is CASSSTEARSRTDTRYF.

CDR3 sequence: CASSQVGLAGGPYEQYF. The CDR3, as DNA: TGCGCCAGCAGCCAAGTAGGGCTAGCGGGAGGGCCGTACGAGCAGTACTTC. The chain joins TRBV4-3 to TRBJ2-7; TRBD2 matches at 12 bases. After removal of 1 base from V and 4 bases from J, the junction contained 8 bases not matched to a gene. The germline V gene encodes CDR1 LGHNA and CDR2 YSLEER. The CDR3 has 17 amino acids.

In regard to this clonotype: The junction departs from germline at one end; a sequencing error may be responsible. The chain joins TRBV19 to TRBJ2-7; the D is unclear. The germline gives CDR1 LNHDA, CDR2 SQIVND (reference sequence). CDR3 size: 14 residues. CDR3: CASSIGSPSYGQSF. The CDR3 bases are TGTGCCAGTAGTATCGGGTCTCCTTCCTACGGGCAGTCCTTC.

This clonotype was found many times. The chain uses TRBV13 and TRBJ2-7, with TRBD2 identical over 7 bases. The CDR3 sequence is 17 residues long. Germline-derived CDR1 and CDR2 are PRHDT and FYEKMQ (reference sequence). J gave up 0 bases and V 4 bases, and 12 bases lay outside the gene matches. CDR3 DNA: TGTGCCAGCAGCTACCAGTCGGGGGGTAGGGCCTCCTACGAGCAGTACTTC. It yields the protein CASSYQSGGRASYEQYF.

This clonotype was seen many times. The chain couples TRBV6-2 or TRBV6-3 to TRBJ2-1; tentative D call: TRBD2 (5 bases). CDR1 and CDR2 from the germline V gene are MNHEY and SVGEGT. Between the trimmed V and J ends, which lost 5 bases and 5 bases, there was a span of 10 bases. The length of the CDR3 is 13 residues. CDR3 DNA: TGTGCCAGCAGTGCGACGGGAAACAATGAGCAGTTCTTC. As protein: CASSATGNNEQFF.